These T cell receptor beta chains were read from a single sample in a study of T cell clones after liver transplantation. Clones were read by immunoSEQ multiplex PCR, and TCRdb kept only the in-frame ones, dropping some. The repertoire has about 80,000 clones, roughly 80% of them found once; the top ten carry around 0.45%. The sample was CD4+ T cells from blood, taken approximately 3.5 years after liver transplant. The receptors originated from a human patient who received a liver transplant. Some T cells may possibly be graft donor cells. Both conserved end residues are part of each CDR3. The order of the fields is clone size, V gene, CDR3 protein. Only part of the rows carry a size: once, few, many, or a class if the clone is expanded.

few	TRBV2	CASKGQGGVEGQPQHF
.	TRBV28	CASSPGTKVGHIQYF
.	TRBV10-1	CASSDNGELFF
.	TRBV7-2	CASSFSTGLSYEQYF
once	TRBV5-4	CASTTGPFSGANVLTF
.	TRBV5-4	CASSLSLGRDPIYEQYF
.	TRBV7-2	CASSRTYEQFF
.	TRBV28	CASSFAGEFDGYTF
.	TRBV10-1	CASRGTTDTQYF
.	TRBV7-2	CASSSLEGNTIYF
.	TRBV11-2	CASRAGGIGSGANVLTF
.	TRBV19	CASSLGLVRETQYF
.	TRBV5-1	CASSLWGDTASLGHGYTF
.	TRBV28	CASGGVAEQYF
.	TRBV4-3	CASSQDWRTYNEQFF
.	TRBV20-1	CSAPWGDTQYF
.	TRBV7-9	CASSPGQGVTEAFF
.	TRBV30	CAWSDWGHLSGNTIYF
.	TRBV5-1	CASSFGQGGETQYF
few	TRBV4-2	CASSLSNQPQHF
.	TRBV28	CASVRAPGSNQPQHF
.	TRBV9	CASSANRVAAGELFF
once	TRBV28	CASSYRDRRRTEAFF
.	TRBV28	CASRPQGAIQPQHF
.	TRBV25-1	CASSEYEGTDEKLFF
.	TRBV5-1	CASSGIGPSPLRRTEAFF
.	TRBV28	CASTSVTNYGYTF
once	TRBV7-3	CASSSPGLAAQGNEQFF
.	TRBV11-3	CASSGMTVSGNTIYF
.	TRBV10-3	CAAGGFMNTEAFF
.	TRBV14	CASSQDGTADYYGYTF
many	TRBV5-1	CASSRLAGSSYEQYF
.	TRBV6-5	CASSLMDNYGYTF
.	TRBV14	CASSQDARNTIYF
once	TRBV27	CASSFAGPGTQPQHF
once	TRBV2	CASSAFGQASGGYTF
.	TRBV29-1	CSVDKGAGGAYGYTF
.	TRBV28	CASSLAREDHYEQYF
.	TRBV16	CASSLLTGSDEQFF
.	TRBV29-1	CSVARNMGETQYF
.	TRBV28	CASSFQRGNTGELFF
.	TRBV7-2	CASSAASGRASEQFF
.	TRBV5-1	CASSLGQAYLNTQYF
.	TRBV10-1	CASSGRTPWDTQYF
.	TRBV6-5	CASSPDRVYGYTF
.	TRBV28	CASSSLSNPNTEAFF
.	TRBV11-3	CASSLGQGAGNTIYF
.	TRBV5-1	CASSLGPTSGSSNEQFF
.	TRBV7-9	CASSSKGGSRALSDNEQFF
.	TRBV5-6	CASSLAGTNEQFF
.	TRBV2	CASTRDNGNEQFF
.	TRBV19	CASSTPGTVNTIYF
once	TRBV18	CASSPEGWAYEQYF